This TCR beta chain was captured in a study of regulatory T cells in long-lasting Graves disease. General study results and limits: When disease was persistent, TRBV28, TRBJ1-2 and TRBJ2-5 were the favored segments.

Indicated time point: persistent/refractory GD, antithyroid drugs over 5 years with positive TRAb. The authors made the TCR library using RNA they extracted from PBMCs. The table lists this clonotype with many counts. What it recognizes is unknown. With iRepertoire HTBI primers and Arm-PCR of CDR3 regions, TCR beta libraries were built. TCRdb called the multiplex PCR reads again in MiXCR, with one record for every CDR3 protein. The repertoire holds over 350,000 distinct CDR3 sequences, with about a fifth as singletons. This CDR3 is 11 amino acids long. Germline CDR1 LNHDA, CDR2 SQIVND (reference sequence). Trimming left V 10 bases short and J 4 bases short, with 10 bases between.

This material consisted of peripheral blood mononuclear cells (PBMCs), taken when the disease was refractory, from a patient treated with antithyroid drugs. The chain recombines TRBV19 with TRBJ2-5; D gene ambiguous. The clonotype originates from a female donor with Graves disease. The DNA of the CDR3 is TGTGCCACAAGGATCGGAGAGACCCAGTACTTC. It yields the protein CATRIGETQYF.